The 19 T cell receptor beta chains presented below share a single source sample, sequenced in a study of early T cells in non-severe SARS-CoV-2 infection. TCRdb called the 5' RACE reads again in MiXCR, with one record for every CDR3 protein. This sample has 75,000 to 90,000 distinct CDR3 sequences, with 9.5% to 15% found just once. The sequenced sample consisted of whole blood. The receptors originated from an adult who was a healthcare worker with PCR-confirmed SARS-CoV-2 infection or an uninfected control (not recorded which).

This clonotype was counted only a few times. V usage is TRBV9 and J usage is TRBJ2-1; D is possibly TRBD1 (6 bases). V shed 0 bases and J shed 2 bases, with 9 bases lying between them. Germline V CDR1 and CDR2: SGDLS, YYNGEE. The CDR3 is 15 amino acids. CDR3 residues: CASSVVEGAYNEQFF. CDR3 bases: TGTGCCAGCAGCGTAGTAGAGGGGGCCTACAATGAGCAGTTCTTC. Full variable domain (missing parts from reference TRBV9 and TRBJ2-1): DSGVTQTPKHLITATGQRVTLRCSPRSGDLSVYWYQQSLDQGLQFLIQYYNGEERAKGNILERFSAQQFPDLHSELNLSSLELGDSALYFCASSVVEGAYNEQFFGPGTRLTVL.

This clonotype has a handful of counts. The chain joins TRBV5-5 to TRBJ2-2, with TRBD1 matching over 9 bases. V shed 4 bases and J 7 bases; nucleotides not matched to a gene: 5. Germline CDR1 is SGHKS and CDR2 is YYEKEE (reference sequence). The CDR3 runs 14 residues. CDR3 loop: CASSPGQGIGELFF. The CDR3 DNA is TGTGCCAGCAGCCCTGGACAGGGGATCGGGGAGCTGTTTTTT.

This clonotype was recorded at least ten times. The chain employs TRBV6-2 or TRBV6-3 and TRBJ2-5; the D gene is possibly TRBD1 (6 bases). This CDR3 spans 14 amino acids. CDR1 is MNHEY and CDR2 is SVGEGT in the germline V gene. Trimming pared 9 bases from V and 4 bases from J, leaving 18 bases between. CDR3 in DNA: TGTGCCAGTTCTTCCCACAGGGCGATAGAGACCCAGTACTTC. Translation: CASSSHRAIETQYF.

This sequence joins TRBV7-2 and TRBJ1-1, with TRBD1 matching over 7 bases. The CDR3 has 17 amino acids. Germline lookup yields CDR1 SGHTA and CDR2 FQGNSA. With 5 bases clipped from V and 0 bases from J, the junction kept 12 bases outside the gene matches. DNA for the CDR3: TGTGCCAGCAGCCCTAGACAGGGACGGGGGATGAACACTGAAGCTTTCTTT. Its protein product is CASSPRQGRGMNTEAFF.

The chain employs TRBV11-2 and TRBJ1-1; D gene unclear. The V end lost 4 bases, the J end lost 7 bases, and 19 bases lay between the germline ends. Germline CDR1 is SGHAT and CDR2 is FQNNGV. This CDR3 contains 15 residues. CDR3 sequence: CASSYRLAAMGEAFF. The CDR3 DNA is TGTGCCAGCAGCTACCGCCTTGCAGCCATGGGTGAAGCTTTCTTT.

This rearrangement joins TRBV24-1 to TRBJ2-3; 10 bases are a match to TRBD1. Per the germline V gene, CDR1 is KGHDR and CDR2 is SFDVKD. This CDR3 is 16 amino acids long. The trim removed 2 bases at V and 3 bases at J, leaving 4 bases unmatched. CDR3 coding DNA: TGTGCCACCAGTGATTCCCGGGACAGGGGAACAGATACGCAGTATTTT. Encoded protein: CATSDSRDRGTDTQYF.

The V call is TRBV28, the J call TRBJ1-2, with TRBD1 matching over 11 bases. CDR1 MDHEN and CDR2 SYDVKM come from the germline V gene. CDR3 length equals 17 residues. With 6 bases clipped from V and 6 bases from J, the junction kept 15 bases outside the gene matches. CDR3 in amino acids: CASSFTLVGQGGNGYTF. The CDR3 nucleotides are TGTGCCAGCAGCTTCACCTTGGTGGGACAGGGGGGGAATGGCTACACCTTC.

The chain joins TRBV29-1 to TRBJ1-2, with TRBD1 matching 8 bases. The CDR3 sequence is 13 residues long. The ends lost 6 bases at V and 0 bases at J; junction bases unmatched: 3. The germline gives CDR1 SQVTM, CDR2 ANQGSEA. The CDR3 DNA reads TGCAGCGTGAGGACAGGGACTAACTATGGCTACACCTTC. It specifies CSVRTGTNYGYTF.

The chain uses TRBV18 and TRBJ1-5, with 12 nucleotides matching TRBD1. V was pared by 3 bases and J by 6 bases, with 3 bases of the junction left unmatched. The CDR3 is 15 residues long. The germline gives CDR1 KGHSH, CDR2 LQKENI. CDR3 in amino acids: CASSPGTGGLQPQHF. CDR3 in DNA: TGTGCCAGCTCACCGGGGACAGGGGGCCTTCAGCCCCAGCATTTT.

This clonotype has a count of ten or more. This sequence joins TRBV20-1 and TRBJ2-1, with 12 bases identical to TRBD2. Germline V gives CDR1 DFQATT, CDR2 SNEGSKA (reference sequence). The CDR3 covers 16 residues. Unmatched junction bases numbered 9, after V lost 3 bases and J lost 6 bases. The CDR3 is CSASKEASGRVNEQFF. Written as DNA, the CDR3 is TGCAGTGCTAGTAAGGAGGCTAGCGGGAGGGTCAATGAGCAGTTCTTC.

This clonotype turned up a few times. The DNA of the CDR3 is TGTGCCAGCAGACCCGGGACAGGGAGCGAGCAGTACTTC. Protein: CASRPGTGSEQYF. The rearrangement joins TRBV28 to TRBJ2-7, with 9 bases matching TRBD1. The CDR3 has 13 amino acids. The germline CDR1 and CDR2 sequences are MDHEN and SYDVKM. Trimming took 6 bases from V and 6 from J; bases not matched to a gene: 6.

This clonotype was detected only a few times. The chain carries TRBV7-2 and TRBJ1-5; D unresolved. The CDR3 length is 16 residues. Germline-derived CDR1 and CDR2 are SGHTA and FQGNSA. The V end was cut by 2 bases, the J end by 0 bases, with 11 bases between. CDR3 sequence: CASSLQAGFSNQPQHF. CDR3 DNA: TGTGCCAGCAGCTTACAAGCCGGATTTAGCAATCAGCCCCAGCATTTT.

The V and J genes are TRBV27 and TRBJ1-5, with D perhaps TRBD1 (6 bases). From germline, CDR1 is MNHEY and CDR2 SMNVEV (reference sequence). V lost 2 bases and J 7 bases, leaving 9 bases between the germline ends. The CDR3 has 13 amino acids. The CDR3 loop is CASSLVQGQPQHF. In DNA form, the CDR3 reads TGTGCCAGCAGTTTAGTACAGGGCCAGCCCCAGCATTTT.

This clonotype has at least ten counts. V and J are TRBV6-2 or TRBV6-3 and TRBJ2-7, with D possibly being TRBD2 (5 bases). V was cut by 8 bases and J by 3 bases, with 8 bases left in between. The CDR3 totals 11 residues. The germline V gene has CDR1 MNHEY and CDR2 SVGEGT. The CDR3, as DNA: TGTGCCAGCGTTGAGGGCTACGAGCAGTACTTC. It specifies CASVEGYEQYF.

This clonotype was found a few times. The chain is built from TRBV28 and TRBJ1-1; D is uncertain. The CDR3 is 12 residues long. Trimming cost V 6 bases and J 8 bases, with 13 bases left between them. Germline assignment: CDR1 MDHEN and CDR2 SYDVKM. The CDR3 sequence is CASRSSGKEAFF. DNA of the CDR3: TGTGCCAGCAGATCATCCGGGAAAGAAGCTTTCTTT.

The chain couples TRBV5-1 to TRBJ2-7, with D perhaps matching TRBD1 or TRBD2 (5 bases each). The V gene's germline CDR1 is SGHRS and CDR2 YFSETQ. V was cut by 4 bases and J by 4 bases, with 12 bases left in between. The CDR3 contains 13 residues. CDR3 sequence (DNA): TGCGCCAGCAGCGGGGTTGAGGGGTACGAGCAGTACTTC. This codes for CASSGVEGYEQYF.

This clonotype was found many times. CDR3 DNA: TGTGCCTGGAGTGTAACCCTGGACAGAACAGATACGCAGTATTTT. Translation gives CAWSVTLDRTDTQYF. The chain joins TRBV30 to TRBJ2-3; D is perhaps TRBD1 (6 bases). V gave up 0 bases and J gave up 3 bases, with 13 bases separating them. Germline V gene lookup returns CDR1 GTSNPN and CDR2 SVGIG (reference sequence). This CDR3 contains 15 residues.

This clonotype appeared a few times. The gene calls are TRBV29-1 and TRBJ1-4; D gene uncertain. The CDR3 length is 14 residues. V dropped 3 bases and J dropped 3 bases, with 11 bases sitting between them. Germline V gene data show CDR1 as SQVTM and CDR2 as ANQGSEA. DNA of the CDR3: TGCAGCGTTGAGAGGTTTGGGGCTAATGAAAAACTGTTTTTT. This codes for CSVERFGANEKLFF.

This clonotype was found many times. The rearrangement uses TRBV6-2 or TRBV6-3 and TRBJ1-1, with D unresolved. Trimming took off 7 bases at V and 1 base at J, with 10 bases between the two ends. The V gene's germline CDR1 is MNHEY and CDR2 SVGEGT. The CDR3 is 13 amino acids. DNA for the CDR3: TGTGCCAGCATGAGGGAGAGGAACACTGAAGCTTTCTTT. Amino acid sequence: CASMRERNTEAFF.